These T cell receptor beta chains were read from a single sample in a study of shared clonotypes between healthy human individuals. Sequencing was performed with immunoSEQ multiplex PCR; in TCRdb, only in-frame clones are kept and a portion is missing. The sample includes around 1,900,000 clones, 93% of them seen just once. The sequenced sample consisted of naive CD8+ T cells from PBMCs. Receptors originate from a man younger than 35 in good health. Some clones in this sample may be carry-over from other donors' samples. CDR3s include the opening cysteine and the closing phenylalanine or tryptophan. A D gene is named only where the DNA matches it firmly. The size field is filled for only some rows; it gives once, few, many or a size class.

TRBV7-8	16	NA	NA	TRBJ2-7	TGTGCCAGCAGCTTAGAGGGCAGGGAGAACTCCTACGAGCAGTACTTC	CASSLEGRENSYEQYF
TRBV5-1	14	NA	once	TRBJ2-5	TGCGCCAGCAGCTTGGGTGCAGCAAAAGAGACCCAGTACTTC	CASSLGAAKETQYF
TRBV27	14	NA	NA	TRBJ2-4	TGTGCCAGCAGTTTTGGGGGGCACAAAAACATTCAGTACTTC	CASSFGGHKNIQYF
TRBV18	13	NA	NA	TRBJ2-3	TGTGCCAGCTCAGACCTACGAGGGAATACGCAGTATTTT	CASSDLRGNTQYF
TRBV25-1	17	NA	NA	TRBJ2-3	TGTGCCAGCAGTGGGGCCGGGGCGGAAAAAGGGACAGATACGCAGTATTTT	CASSGAGAEKGTDTQYF
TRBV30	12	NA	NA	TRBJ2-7	TGTGCCTGGAGTGTAAGTGTTTCCGAGCAGTACTTC	CAWSVSVSEQYF
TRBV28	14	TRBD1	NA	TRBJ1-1	TGTGCCAGCAGAATTACAGGGGGCGCTACTGAAGCTTTCTTT	CASRITGGATEAFF
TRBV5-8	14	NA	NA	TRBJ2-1	TGTGCCAGCACCCTGGAGAATGCCTACAATGAGCAGTTCTTC	CASTLENAYNEQFF
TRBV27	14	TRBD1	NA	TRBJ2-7	TGTGCCAGCAGTAAGAGGACAGGGCTCTACGAGCAGTACTTC	CASSKRTGLYEQYF
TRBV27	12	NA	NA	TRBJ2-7	TGTGCCAGCGGGGACCCAACCTACGAGCAGTACTTC	CASGDPTYEQYF
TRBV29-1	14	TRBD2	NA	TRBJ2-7	TGCAGCGCCCGGGCTGGACTAGCGATCGAGGAGCAGTACTTC	CSARAGLAIEEQYF
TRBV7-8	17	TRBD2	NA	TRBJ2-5	TGTGCCAGCAGCTTAGCGTGGACTAGCGGGGACCAAGAGACCCAGTACTTC	CASSLAWTSGDQETQYF
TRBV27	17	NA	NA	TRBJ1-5	TGTGCCAGCGGGGAGGCGGGGTACGGGGCCGGAGGTCAGCCCCAGCATTTT	CASGEAGYGAGGQPQHF
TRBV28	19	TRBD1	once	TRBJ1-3	TGTGCCATCCTACCCCAGCCGGGACAGGCCAATACCTCTGGAAACACCATATATTTT	CAILPQPGQANTSGNTIYF
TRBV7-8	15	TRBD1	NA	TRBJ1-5	TGTGCCAGCAGCAAAGGACAGGGAAGCAATCAGCCCCAGCATTTT	CASSKGQGSNQPQHF
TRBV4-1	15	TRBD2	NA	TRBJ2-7	TGCGCCAGCAGCCCCGGACTAGCGGGGACCTACGAGCAGTACTTC	CASSPGLAGTYEQYF
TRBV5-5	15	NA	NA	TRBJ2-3	TGTGCCAGCAGCTTTGGCCAGGTCCTCCCAGATACGCAGTATTTT	CASSFGQVLPDTQYF
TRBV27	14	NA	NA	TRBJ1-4	TGTGCCAGCAGTTTGGATTCGGGGGAACAAAAACTGTTTTTT	CASSLDSGEQKLFF
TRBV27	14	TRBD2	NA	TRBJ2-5	TGTGCCAGCGGGGATAGCGGGAGGTGGGAGACCCAGTACTTC	CASGDSGRWETQYF
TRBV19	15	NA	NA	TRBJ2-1	TGTGCCAGTAGTATAACTAGCTTCCCCTACAATGAGCAGTTCTTC	CASSITSFPYNEQFF
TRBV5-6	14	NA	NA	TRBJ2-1	TGTGCCAGCCACACCGGGAGCTCCTACAATGAGCAGTTCTTC	CASHTGSSYNEQFF
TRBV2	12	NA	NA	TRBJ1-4	TGTGCCAGCACGGCACCGGGGGAAAAACTGTTTTTT	CASTAPGEKLFF
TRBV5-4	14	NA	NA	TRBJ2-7	TGTGCCAGCAGCTTGGTTCCAGCCTTCGGAGAGCAGTACTTC	CASSLVPAFGEQYF
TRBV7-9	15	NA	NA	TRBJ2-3	TGTGCCAGCAGCTTAATCGAGGGGGGATCGGATACGCAGTATTTT	CASSLIEGGSDTQYF
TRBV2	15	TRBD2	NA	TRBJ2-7	TGTGCCAGCAGTGTGAGTCAGCGGGGTTACTACGAGCAGTACTTC	CASSVSQRGYYEQYF
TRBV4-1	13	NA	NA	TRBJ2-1	TGCGCCAGCAGCCAAGATTTCCCGAATGAGCAGTTCTTC	CASSQDFPNEQFF
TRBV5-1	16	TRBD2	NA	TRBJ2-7	TGCGCCAGCAGCTCCGCATATAGCGGGGGCTCTACCGAGCAGTACTTC	CASSSAYSGGSTEQYF
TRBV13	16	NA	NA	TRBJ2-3	TGTGCCAGCAGCCTAAGTAGGGGGGGCGGGACAGATACGCAGTATTTT	CASSLSRGGGTDTQYF
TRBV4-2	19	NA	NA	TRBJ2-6	TGTGCCAGCAGCCAAGACAGTGACAGGCGATACTCTGGGGCCAACGTCCTGACTTTC	CASSQDSDRRYSGANVLTF
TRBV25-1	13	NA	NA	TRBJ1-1	TGTGCCAGCAGTCGAAGGGGGTCCACTGAAGCTTTCTTT	CASSRRGSTEAFF
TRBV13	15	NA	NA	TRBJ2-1	TGTGCCAGCACTCAGGGCCCTCCCTTTGACAATGAGCAGTTCTTC	CASTQGPPFDNEQFF
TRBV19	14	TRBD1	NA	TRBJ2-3	TGTGCCAGTTCCGGGACAGGGATCACAGATACGCAGTATTTT	CASSGTGITDTQYF
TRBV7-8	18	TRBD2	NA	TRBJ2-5	TGTGCCAGCAGCTTCGACCGCGGGAGGGCTGGGGCATTCGAGACCCAGTACTTC	CASSFDRGRAGAFETQYF
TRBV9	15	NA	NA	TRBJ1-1	TGTGCCAGCAGCTCCGCAGGGGCAGGGGACACTGAAGCTTTCTTT	CASSSAGAGDTEAFF
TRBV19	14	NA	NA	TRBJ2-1	TGTGCCAGTAGTATTGGAGGGAGAATCGATGAGCAGTTCTTC	CASSIGGRIDEQFF
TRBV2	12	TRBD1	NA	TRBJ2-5	TGTGCCAGCCGGGACAGGGAAGAGACCCAGTACTTC	CASRDREETQYF
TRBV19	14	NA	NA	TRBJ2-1	TGTGCCAGTAGTATTGGTGGGGCTTACAATGAGCAGTTCTTC	CASSIGGAYNEQFF
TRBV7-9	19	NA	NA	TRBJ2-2	TGTGCCAGCAGCCCCCGCTTTGGCAGCCGAACTACGTTCGCCGGGGAGCTGTTTTTT	CASSPRFGSRTTFAGELFF
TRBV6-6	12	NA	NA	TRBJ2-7	TGTGCCACTACCTCAGCTGCCTACGAGCAGTACTTC	CATTSAAYEQYF
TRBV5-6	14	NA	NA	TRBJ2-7	TGTGCCAGCAGCTTTATTTTCGGGTTAGGGGAGCAGTACTTC	CASSFIFGLGEQYF
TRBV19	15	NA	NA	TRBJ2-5	TGTGCCAGTAGTATAGGGGGGACCCCACAAGAGACCCAGTACTTC	CASSIGGTPQETQYF
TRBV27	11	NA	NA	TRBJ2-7	TGTGCCAGCCCAGGCTCCTACGAGCAGTACTTC	CASPGSYEQYF
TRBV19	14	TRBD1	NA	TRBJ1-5	TGTGCCAGTTTGGGACAGGGGCGCAATCAGCCCCAGCATTTT	CASLGQGRNQPQHF
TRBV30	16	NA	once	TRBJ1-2	TGTGCCTGGAGGGCCGTTCTGGCGGGAGGCATATATGGCTACACCTTC	CAWRAVLAGGIYGYTF
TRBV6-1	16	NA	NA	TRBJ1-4	TGTGCCAGCAGTGAAGGCTTGTGGGGAGCTAATGAAAAACTGTTTTTT	CASSEGLWGANEKLFF
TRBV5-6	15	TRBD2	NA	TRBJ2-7	TGTGCCAGCAGCCTCCCGGGACTACCTTCCTACGAGCAGTACTTC	CASSLPGLPSYEQYF